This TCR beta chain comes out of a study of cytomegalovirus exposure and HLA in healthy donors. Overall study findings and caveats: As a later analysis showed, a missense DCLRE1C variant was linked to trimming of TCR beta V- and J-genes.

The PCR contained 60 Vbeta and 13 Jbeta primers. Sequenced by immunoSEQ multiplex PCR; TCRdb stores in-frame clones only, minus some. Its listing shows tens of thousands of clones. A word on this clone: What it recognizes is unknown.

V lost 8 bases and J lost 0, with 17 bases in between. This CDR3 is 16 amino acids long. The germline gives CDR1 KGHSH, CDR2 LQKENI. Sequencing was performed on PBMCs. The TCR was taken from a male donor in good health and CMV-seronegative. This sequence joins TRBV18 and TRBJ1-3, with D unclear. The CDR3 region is CASALTAVSSGNTIYF. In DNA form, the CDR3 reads TGTGCCAGCGCACTCACAGCTGTAAGCTCTGGAAACACCATATATTTT.